The next 3 T cell receptor beta chains were all read from a single sample in a study of T cell responses to AZD1222 COVID-19 vaccine. The method was immunoSEQ multiplex PCR; TCRdb's version includes in-frame clones alone and lacks a portion of them. The table includes approximately 72,000 clones, roughly nine tenths detected once. The sample was peripheral blood, taken 28 days after the second AZD1222 dose. Every receptor here comes from an adult who received the AZD1222 COVID-19 vaccine.

The V call is TRBV12-3 or TRBV12-4, the J call TRBJ1-1, with D tentatively TRBD1 (5 bases). The CDR3 is 13 amino acids. V lost 6 bases and J 4 bases, leaving 12 bases between the germline ends. CDR3 protein: CASRGGWATEAFF. The CDR3, as DNA: TGTGCCAGCAGGGGGGGTTGGGCCACTGAAGCTTTCTTT.

The chain combines TRBV21-1 with TRBJ1-1. TRBV21-1 is shown as a pseudogene. There are 15 residues in the CDR3. DNA of the CDR3: TGTGCCAGCAGGATGGCCCGAGAGGTTAACCCTGAAGCTTTCTTT. It encodes CASRMAREVNPEAFF.

The V gene is TRBV5-4, the J gene TRBJ2-2; D gene uncertain. The CDR3 is made up of 13 amino acids. V was cut by 4 bases and J by 3 bases, with 7 bases left in between. Germline V CDR1 and CDR2: SGHNT, YYREEE (reference sequence). The CDR3 loop is CASSKEYTGELFF. The CDR3, as DNA: TGTGCCAGCAGCAAGGAGTACACCGGGGAGCTGTTTTTT.